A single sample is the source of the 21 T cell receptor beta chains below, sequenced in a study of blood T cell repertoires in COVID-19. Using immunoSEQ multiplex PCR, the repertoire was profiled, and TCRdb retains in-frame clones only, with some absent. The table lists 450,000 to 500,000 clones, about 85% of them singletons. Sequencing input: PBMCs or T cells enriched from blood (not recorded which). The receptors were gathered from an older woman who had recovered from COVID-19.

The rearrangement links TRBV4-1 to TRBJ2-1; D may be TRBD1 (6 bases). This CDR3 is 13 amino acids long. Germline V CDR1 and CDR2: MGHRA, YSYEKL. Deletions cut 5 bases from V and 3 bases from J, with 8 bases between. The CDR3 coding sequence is TGCGCCAGCAGCTGGGACAACTACAATGAGCAGTTCTTC. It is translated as CASSWDNYNEQFF.

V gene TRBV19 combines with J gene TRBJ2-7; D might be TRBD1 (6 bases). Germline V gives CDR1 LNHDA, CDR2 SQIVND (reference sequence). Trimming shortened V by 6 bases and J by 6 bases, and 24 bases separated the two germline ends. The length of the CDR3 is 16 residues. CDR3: CASSRQVASSRGEQYF. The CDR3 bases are TGTGCCAGTAGCAGACAGGTAGCTTCTTCTCGGGGCGAGCAGTACTTC.

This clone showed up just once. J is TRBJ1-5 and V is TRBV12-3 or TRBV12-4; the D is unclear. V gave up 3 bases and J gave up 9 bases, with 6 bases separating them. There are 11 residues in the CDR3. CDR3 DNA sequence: TGTGCCAGCAGTTTCCGGGGGCCCCAGCATTTT. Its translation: CASSFRGPQHF.

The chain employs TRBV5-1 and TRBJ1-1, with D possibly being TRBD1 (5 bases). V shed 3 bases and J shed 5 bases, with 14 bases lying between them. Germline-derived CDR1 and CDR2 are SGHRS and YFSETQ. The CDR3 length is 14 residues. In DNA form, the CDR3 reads TGCGCCAGCAGCTCTTGGGGGGTGGATACTGAAGCTTTCTTT. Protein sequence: CASSSWGVDTEAFF. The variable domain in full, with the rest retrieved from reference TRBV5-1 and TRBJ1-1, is KAGVTQTPRYLIKTRGQQVTLSCSPISGHRSVSWYQQTPGQGLQFLFEYFSETQRNKGNFPGRFSGRQFSNSRSEMNVSTLELGDSALYLCASSSWGVDTEAFFGQGTRLTVV.

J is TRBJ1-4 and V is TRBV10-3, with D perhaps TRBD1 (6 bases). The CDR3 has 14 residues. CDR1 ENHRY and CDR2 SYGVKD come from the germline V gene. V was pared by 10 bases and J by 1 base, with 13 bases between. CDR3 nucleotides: TGTGCCACTAAGGACAGCCTAACTAATGAAAAACTGTTTTTT. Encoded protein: CATKDSLTNEKLFF.

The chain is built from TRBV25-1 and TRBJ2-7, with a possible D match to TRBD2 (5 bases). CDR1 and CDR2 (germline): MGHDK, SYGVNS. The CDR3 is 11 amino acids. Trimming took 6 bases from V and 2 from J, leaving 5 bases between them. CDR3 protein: CASRGAYEQYV. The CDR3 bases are TGTGCCAGCAGGGGAGCCTACGAGCAGTACGTC.

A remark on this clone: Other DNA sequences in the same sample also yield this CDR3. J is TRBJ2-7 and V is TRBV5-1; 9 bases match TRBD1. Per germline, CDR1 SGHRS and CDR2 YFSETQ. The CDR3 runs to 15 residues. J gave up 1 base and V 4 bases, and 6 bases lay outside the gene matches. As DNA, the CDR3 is TGCGCCAGCAGCCTGGGTGGACAGGGGTCCTACGAGCAGTACTTC. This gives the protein CASSLGGQGSYEQYF.

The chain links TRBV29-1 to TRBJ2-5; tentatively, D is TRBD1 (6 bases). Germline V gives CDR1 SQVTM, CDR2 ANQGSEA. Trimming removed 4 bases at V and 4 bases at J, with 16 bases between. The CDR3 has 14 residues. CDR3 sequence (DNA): TGCAGCGTTGCCCCCCTACAGGGTCCAGAGACCCAGTACTTC. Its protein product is CSVAPLQGPETQYF.

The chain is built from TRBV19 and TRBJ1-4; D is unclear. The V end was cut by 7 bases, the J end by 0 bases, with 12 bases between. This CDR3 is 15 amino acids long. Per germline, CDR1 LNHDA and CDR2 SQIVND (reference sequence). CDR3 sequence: CASKKLVTTNEKLFF. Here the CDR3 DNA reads TGTGCCAGTAAAAAGTTAGTAACAACTAATGAAAAACTGTTTTTT.

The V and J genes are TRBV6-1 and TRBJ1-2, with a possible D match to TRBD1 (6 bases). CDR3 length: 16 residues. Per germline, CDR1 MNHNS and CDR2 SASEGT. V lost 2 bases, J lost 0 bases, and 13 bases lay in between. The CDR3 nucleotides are TGTGCCAGCAGTGAAAGGGGGGACTATCCTAACTATGGCTACACCTTC. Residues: CASSERGDYPNYGYTF.

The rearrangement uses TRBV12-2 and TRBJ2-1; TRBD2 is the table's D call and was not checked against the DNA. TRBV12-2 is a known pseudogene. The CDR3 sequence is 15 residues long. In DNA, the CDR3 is TGTGCAAGTCGCTTACGCGGGGGGGCCCACAATGAGCAGTTCTTC. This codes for CASRLRGGAHNEQFF.

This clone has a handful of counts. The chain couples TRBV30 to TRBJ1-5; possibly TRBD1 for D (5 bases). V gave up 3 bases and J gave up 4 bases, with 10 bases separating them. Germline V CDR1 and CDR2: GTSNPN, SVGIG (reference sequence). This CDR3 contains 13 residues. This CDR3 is CAWSRTPNQPQHF. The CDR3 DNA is TGTGCCTGGAGCCGGACACCAAATCAGCCCCAGCATTTT.

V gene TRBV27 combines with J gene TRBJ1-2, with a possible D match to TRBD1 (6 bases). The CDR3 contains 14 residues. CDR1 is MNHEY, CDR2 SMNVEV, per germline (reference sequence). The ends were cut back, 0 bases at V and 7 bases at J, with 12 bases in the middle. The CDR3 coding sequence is TGTGCCAGCAGTTTATCGGGGGGGGCTAGTGGCTACACCTTC. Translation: CASSLSGGASGYTF.

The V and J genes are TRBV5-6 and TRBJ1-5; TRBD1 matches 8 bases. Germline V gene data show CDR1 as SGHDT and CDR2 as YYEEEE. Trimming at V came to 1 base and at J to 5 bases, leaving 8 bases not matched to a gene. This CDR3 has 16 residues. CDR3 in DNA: TGTGCCAGCAGCTTGAGCAGGGGGCGCGGGGATCAGCCCCAGCATTTT. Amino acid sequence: CASSLSRGRGDQPQHF.

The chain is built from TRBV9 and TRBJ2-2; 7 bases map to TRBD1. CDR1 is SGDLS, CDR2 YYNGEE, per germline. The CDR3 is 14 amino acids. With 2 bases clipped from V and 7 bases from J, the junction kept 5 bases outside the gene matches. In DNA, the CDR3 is TGTGCCAGCAGCGTCGACAGGGAGTTCGGGGAGCTGTTTTTT. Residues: CASSVDREFGELFF.

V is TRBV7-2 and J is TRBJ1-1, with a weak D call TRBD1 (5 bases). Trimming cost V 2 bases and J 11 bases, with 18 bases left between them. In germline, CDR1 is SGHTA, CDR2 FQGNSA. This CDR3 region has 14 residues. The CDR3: CASSLFRLTGGAFF. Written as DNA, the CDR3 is TGTGCCAGCAGCTTATTTAGGTTAACAGGAGGGGCTTTCTTT.

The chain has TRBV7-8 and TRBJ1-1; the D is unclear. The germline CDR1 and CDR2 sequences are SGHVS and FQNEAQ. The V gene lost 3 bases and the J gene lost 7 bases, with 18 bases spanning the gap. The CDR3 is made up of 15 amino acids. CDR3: CASSFTSAVIGEAFF. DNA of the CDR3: TGTGCCAGCAGCTTTACGTCGGCGGTAATTGGTGAAGCTTTCTTT.

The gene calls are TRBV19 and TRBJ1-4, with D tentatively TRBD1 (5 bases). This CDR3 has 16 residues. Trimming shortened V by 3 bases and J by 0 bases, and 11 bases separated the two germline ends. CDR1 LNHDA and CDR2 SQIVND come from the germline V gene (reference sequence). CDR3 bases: TGTGCCAGTAGTATTTCTGCGACAGCAACTAATGAAAAACTGTTTTTT. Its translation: CASSISATATNEKLFF.

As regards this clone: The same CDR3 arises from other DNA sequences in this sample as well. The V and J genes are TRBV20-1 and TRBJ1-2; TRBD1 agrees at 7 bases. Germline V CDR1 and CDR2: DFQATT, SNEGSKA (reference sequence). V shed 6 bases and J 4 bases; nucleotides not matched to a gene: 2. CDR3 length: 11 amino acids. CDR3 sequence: CSASGGYGYTF. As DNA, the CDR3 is TGCAGTGCGTCAGGGGGCTATGGCTACACCTTC.

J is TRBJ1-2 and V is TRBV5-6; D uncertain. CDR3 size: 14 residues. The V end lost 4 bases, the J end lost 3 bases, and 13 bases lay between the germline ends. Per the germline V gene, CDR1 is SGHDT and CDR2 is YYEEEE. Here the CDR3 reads CASSPGRVHYGYTF. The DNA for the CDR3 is TGTGCCAGCAGCCCCGGGCGGGTTCACTATGGCTACACCTTC.

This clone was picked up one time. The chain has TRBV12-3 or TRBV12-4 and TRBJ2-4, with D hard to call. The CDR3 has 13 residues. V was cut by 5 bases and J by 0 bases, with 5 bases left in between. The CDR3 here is CASSTLAKNIQYF. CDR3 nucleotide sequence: TGTGCCAGCAGTACATTAGCCAAAAACATTCAGTACTTC.